A selection of T cell receptor beta chains follows, all from one sample in a study of shared clonotypes between healthy human individuals. The data were produced by immunoSEQ multiplex PCR, yet TCRdb's version contains in-frame clones alone and is incomplete. This sample has millions of clones, with about 94% found just once. The specimen sequenced was naive CD8+ T cells sorted from blood. These receptors originate from a man aged 18 to 29 in good health. The CDR3 runs from the conserved cysteine through the conserved F or W. The D gene is left open where the match is weak. The size of a clone is reported for some rows only, either as once, few or many, or as a class for expanded clones.

>TRBV5-6|NA|TRBJ2-5|NA
TGTGCCAGCAGCAACGCAGACAGTCTCCAAGAGACCCAGTACTTC
CASSNADSLQETQYF
>TRBV5-1|few|TRBJ2-7|NA
TGCGCCAGCAGCTCGACTTCGACCCACGAGCAGTACTTC
CASSSTSTHEQYF
>TRBV30|NA|TRBJ2-7|TRBD2
TGTGCCTGGAGTAATAGCGGGTACGAGCAGTACTTC
CAWSNSGYEQYF
>TRBV6-6|NA|TRBJ2-3|NA
TGTGCCAGCAGTTACGCAGGGTTTGGAGATACGCAGTATTTT
CASSYAGFGDTQYF
>TRBV11-2|NA|TRBJ2-7|NA
TGTGCCAGCAGCTCAGGACCGACCTACGAGCAGTACTTC
CASSSGPTYEQYF
>TRBV6-1|NA|TRBJ1-5|NA
TGTGCCAGCAGTGAAGTCAGGGATTGGACTGGGGGTCAGCCCCAGCATTTT
CASSEVRDWTGGQPQHF
>TRBV30|NA|TRBJ2-7|NA
TGTGCCTGGAGTAGGGGGACCTCCTACGAGCAGTACTTC
CAWSRGTSYEQYF
>TRBV9|once|TRBJ2-5|NA
TGTGCCAGCAGCGGACCTTTAGGGGCGGGGGCGACAAATCAAGAGACCCAGTACTTC
CASSGPLGAGATNQETQYF
>TRBV27|NA|TRBJ1-5|NA
TGTGCCAGCAGGCGGCCGAACCCCGTTTGCAATCAGCCCCAGCATTTT
CASRRPNPVCNQPQHF
>TRBV7-9|NA|TRBJ2-3|TRBD2
TGTGCCAGCAGCTCCGGGGAGGGCCCCGTTCCAACGCAGTATTTT
CASSSGEGPVPTQYF
>TRBV5-6|NA|TRBJ2-2|NA
TGTGCCAGCAGCTCAGGGGCCGGGGAGCTGTTTTTT
CASSSGAGELFF